This entry is about one T cell receptor beta chain. The antigen is undetermined. This specimen belongs to a study of T cells in localized non-small cell lung cancer. Study conclusions and caveats: Measurement of T cell clonality placed uninvolved adjacent lung highest, above the level in tumor. A single tumor region was sequenced, leaving heterogeneity possible. Of the top 100 tumor clones, median around 50 were in adjacent lung, approximately 28 among its top 100.

This table comes from immunoSEQ multiplex PCR, and its TCRdb copy is limited to in-frame clones, with some not included. The sample has around 1,700 clones, 34% seen once. The V and J ends lost 6 bases and 2 bases, in that order; junction bases with no gene match: 20. Germline V CDR1 and CDR2: KGHSH, LQKENI. The CDR3 is made up of 19 amino acids. Lacking atypia, the adjacent lung had been sampled at least 2 cm away from the tumor margin. The J gene is TRBJ2-7, the V gene TRBV18, with 9 positions matching TRBD1. The source was normal lung tissue next to the tumor, collected before any cancer treatment. The receptor's source is a male donor older than 55 with stage I squamous cell lung carcinoma. The CDR3 DNA sequence: TGTGCCAGCTCGCCTGCGTCCGGACAGGGGCGTCTAAACACCTACGAGCAGTACTTC. Translation: CASSPASGQGRLNTYEQYF.